The 25 T cell receptor beta chains presented below share a single source sample, sequenced in a study of OX40 agonist ivuxolimab in advanced cancers. Profiling relied on immunoSEQ multiplex PCR, and the TCRdb table lists in-frame clones only, not all of them. The sample lists 70,000 to 75,000 clones; just under 85% were seen once. Sequences were derived from CD4+ or CD8+ T cells sorted from blood, sampled in a trial of the OX40 agonist ivuxolimab. Receptor source: an adult with an advanced solid tumor such as melanoma, head and neck, liver or kidney cancer.

This chain uses TRBV28 with TRBJ2-7, with D tentatively TRBD2 (7 bases). The V end lost 6 bases, the J end lost 1 base, and 19 bases lay between the germline ends. From germline, CDR1 is MDHEN and CDR2 SYDVKM. The length of the CDR3 is 16 residues. The CDR3 sequence: CASSPMGARGSYEQYF. The DNA for the CDR3 is TGTGCCAGCAGCCCTATGGGGGCGCGGGGGTCCTACGAGCAGTACTTC.

This sequence joins TRBV6-5 and TRBJ1-2, with no clear D. The germline V gene has CDR1 MNHEY and CDR2 SVGAGI. The CDR3 contains 13 residues. The V end lost 1 base, the J end lost 7 bases, and 10 bases lay between the germline ends. DNA for the CDR3: TGTGCCAGCAGTTACTTGTCCTCTCCTGGCTACACCTTC. Translation gives CASSYLSSPGYTF.

The V call is TRBV10-1, the J call TRBJ2-2, with a tentative D call TRBD2 (6 bases). V shed 4 bases and J shed 2 bases, with 11 bases lying between them. The germline V gene encodes CDR1 WNHNN and CDR2 SYGVQD (reference sequence). The CDR3 has 15 amino acids. This CDR3 is CASSGDSGNTGELFF. The CDR3 region has the DNA TGCGCCAGCAGTGGTGATAGCGGAAACACCGGGGAGCTGTTTTTT.

This rearrangement joins TRBV5-4 to TRBJ1-6; no firm D call. The CDR3 loop spans 14 amino acids. V shed 1 base and J shed 3 bases, with 5 bases lying between them. Germline CDR1 is SGHNT and CDR2 is YYREEE (reference sequence). CDR3 bases: TGTGCCAGCAGCTTGAGTCACTATAATTCACCCCTCCACTTT. Protein product: CASSLSHYNSPLHF. The full variable domain, rest sourced from reference TRBV5-4 and TRBJ1-6, is ETGVTQSPTHLIKTRGQQVTLRCSSQSGHNTVSWYQQALGQGPQFIFQYYREEENGRGNFPPRFSGLQFPNYSSELNVNALELDDSALYLCASSLSHYNSPLHFGNGTRLTVT.

The rearrangement uses TRBV5-1 and TRBJ1-5; 8 bases agree with TRBD1. With V trimmed by 0 bases and J by 6 bases, 2 bases remained unmatched. This CDR3 has 14 amino acids. Germline V lookup: CDR1 SGHRS, CDR2 YFSETQ. In DNA, the CDR3 is TGCGCCAGCAGCTTGGAGACAGGGGTTCAGCCCCAGCATTTT. This codes for CASSLETGVQPQHF.

The chain links TRBV5-1 to TRBJ2-6; perhaps TRBD2 as D (6 bases). Trimming took 4 bases from V and 2 from J, leaving 10 bases between them. This CDR3 spans 15 amino acids. Germline-derived CDR1 and CDR2 are SGHRS and YFSETQ. The CDR3 here is CASSLGGAGANVLTF. CDR3 sequence (DNA): TGCGCCAGCAGCCTGGGAGGAGCTGGGGCCAACGTCCTGACTTTC. Filled out from reference TRBV5-1 and TRBJ2-6, the complete variable domain reads KAGVTQTPRYLIKTRGQQVTLSCSPISGHRSVSWYQQTPGQGLQFLFEYFSETQRNKGNFPGRFSGRQFSNSRSEMNVSTLELGDSALYLCASSLGGAGANVLTFGAGSRLTVL.

The chain couples TRBV27 to TRBJ2-3, with D uncertain. This CDR3 is built from 14 residues. Trimming left V 1 base short and J 11 bases short, with 16 bases between. Germline V gives CDR1 MNHEY, CDR2 SMNVEV (reference sequence). The CDR3 is CASSLLVEAKVQYF. The CDR3 DNA reads as TGTGCCAGCAGTTTATTGGTCGAAGCAAAGGTGCAGTATTTT.

The V gene is TRBV19, the J gene TRBJ2-1, with 7 bases that match TRBD2. The CDR3 spans 17 residues. The V gene's germline CDR1 is LNHDA and CDR2 SQIVND (reference sequence). The V and J ends lost 6 bases and 0 bases, in that order; junction bases with no gene match: 11. CDR3: CASRWERGVSSYNEQFF. CDR3 bases: TGTGCCAGTAGATGGGAGCGGGGCGTGAGCTCCTACAATGAGCAGTTCTTC.

The V and J genes are TRBV6-5 and TRBJ2-7; D gene ambiguous. Trimming removed 6 bases from V and 2 bases from J, with 11 bases in between. The CDR3 sequence is 13 residues long. Germline-derived CDR1 and CDR2 are MNHEY and SVGAGI. The CDR3 DNA follows: TGTGCCAGCAGCCAGAGTACCCCCTACGAGCAGTACGTC. This gives the protein CASSQSTPYEQYV.

This clone has only one observation. The J gene is TRBJ2-7, the V gene TRBV11-2; D ambiguous. The germline V and J ends were trimmed by 5 bases and 0 bases, with 17 bases remaining between them. Germline V lookup: CDR1 SGHAT, CDR2 FQNNGV. The CDR3 is 16 amino acids. The CDR3 nucleotides are TGTGCCAGCAGCCCGACGGTAGGGTTTAGCTCCTACGAGCAGTACGTC. Translating gives CASSPTVGFSSYEQYV.

This clone was seen only once. The chain combines TRBV19 with TRBJ2-1, with 9 nucleotides matching TRBD2. The CDR3 consists of 13 residues. V shed 6 bases and J 7 bases; nucleotides not matched to a gene: 4. The germline V gene has CDR1 LNHDA and CDR2 SQIVND (reference sequence). CDR3 sequence reads: CASRNSGSNEQFF. In DNA, the CDR3 is TGTGCCAGTAGAAATAGCGGGAGTAATGAGCAGTTCTTC.

The V call is TRBV13, the J call TRBJ2-3; a weak D match, TRBD1 (7 bases). V lost 6 bases, J lost 2 bases, and 18 bases lay in between. This CDR3 spans 16 amino acids. Germline CDR1 PRHDT, CDR2 FYEKMQ (reference sequence). CDR3 coding DNA: TGTGCCAGCAGTCCAGGGGGGCCCCAACCCACAGATACGCAGTATTTT. It specifies CASSPGGPQPTDTQYF.

This rearrangement joins TRBV7-2 to TRBJ2-7, with no clear D. The germline V and J ends were trimmed by 1 base and 4 bases, with 5 bases remaining between them. The germline V gene has CDR1 SGHTA and CDR2 FQGNSA. This CDR3 has 12 amino acids. The CDR3 region has the DNA TGTGCCAGCAGCTTAGTAGGGTACGAGCAGTACTTC. Translated: CASSLVGYEQYF. The entire variable domain, with the rest obtained from reference TRBV7-2 and TRBJ2-7, is as follows: GAGVSQSPSNKVTEKGKDVELRCDPISGHTALYWYRQSLGQGLEFLIYFQGNSAPDKSGLPSDRFSAERTGGSVSTLTIQRTQQEDSAVYLCASSLVGYEQYFGPGTRLTVT.

The gene calls are TRBV28 and TRBJ2-1, with D perhaps assigned TRBD1 or TRBD2 (6 bases each). Germline CDR1 reads MDHEN; CDR2 reads SYDVKM. Trimming stripped 5 bases from V and 8 bases from J, with 22 bases between. There are 16 residues in the CDR3. CDR3 in amino acids: CASSPSLGGSRDEQFF. As DNA, the CDR3 is TGTGCCAGCAGTCCCTCCTTGGGGGGCTCTAGGGATGAGCAGTTCTTC.

The chain uses TRBV28 and TRBJ1-5; the D gene is possibly TRBD1 (5 bases). Germline-derived CDR1 and CDR2 are MDHEN and SYDVKM. CDR3 size: 16 residues. V was pared by 2 bases and J by 5 bases, with 16 bases between. The CDR3 DNA is TGTGCCAGCAGTTTAGGGCGATCTAGGGGACATCAGCCCCAGCATTTT. This sequence encodes CASSLGRSRGHQPQHF.

The chain links TRBV21-1 to TRBJ1-2; the DNA was not used to check the table's D call, TRBD1. TRBV21-1 constitutes a pseudogene. This CDR3 spans 16 amino acids. CDR3 loop: CASSIPGTANCYGYTF. The CDR3 DNA reads TGTGCCAGCAGCATCCCGGGGACAGCGAATTGCTATGGCTACACCTTC.

This clone was seen a few times. V is TRBV5-6 and J is TRBJ1-5; D may be TRBD1 (6 bases). The length of the CDR3 is 13 residues. Germline lookup yields CDR1 SGHDT and CDR2 YYEEEE. V gave up 0 bases and J gave up 7 bases, with 8 bases separating them. CDR3 sequence (DNA): TGTGCCAGCAGCTTGGCCCAGGGGCAGCCCCAGCATTTT. Amino acids: CASSLAQGQPQHF.

The chain links TRBV18 to TRBJ1-2; D perhaps matches TRBD1 (6 bases). V gave up 6 bases and J gave up 8 bases, with 13 bases separating them. This CDR3 contains 12 residues. Germline assignment: CDR1 KGHSH and CDR2 LQKENI. Here the CDR3 reads CASSPNRDGYTF. In DNA form, the CDR3 reads TGTGCCAGCTCTCCTAACAGGGACGGCTACACCTTC.

The genes are TRBV4-1 and TRBJ1-6; 9 nucleotides line up with TRBD1. The J segment lost 8 bases and the V segment lost 2 bases, leaving 13 bases of the junction unmatched. CDR3 length: 18 residues. CDR1 MGHRA and CDR2 YSYEKL come from the germline V gene. The DNA of the CDR3 is TGCGCCAGCAGCCAAATGGGGCAACCGGGACAGGGACATTCACCCCTCCACTTT. Translated: CASSQMGQPGQGHSPLHF.

The rearrangement joins TRBV2 to TRBJ2-1; 9 positions match TRBD1. CDR1 and CDR2 from the germline V gene are SNHLY and FYNNEI. The CDR3 totals 13 residues. Germline trimming cut 5 bases from V and 5 bases from J; bases unmatched to any gene: 1. CDR3 coding DNA: TGTGCCAGCAGTCGGGACAGGGACAATGAGCAGTTCTTC. Translation gives CASSRDRDNEQFF. The full variable domain, rest sourced from reference TRBV2 and TRBJ2-1, is EPEVTQTPSHQVTQMGQEVILRCVPISNHLYFYWYRQILGQKVEFLVSFYNNEISEKSEIFDDQFSVERPDGSNFTLKIRSTKLEDSAMYFCASSRDRDNEQFFGPGTRLTVL.

This chain uses TRBV27 with TRBJ2-2; 11 nucleotides agree with TRBD2. J lost 3 bases, V lost 3 bases, and 6 bases had no gene match. Germline-derived CDR1 and CDR2 are MNHEY and SMNVEV (reference sequence). The CDR3 runs to 17 residues. The CDR3 DNA reads as TGTGCCAGCAGTTTCACCCTAGCGGGGGGTCACACCGGGGAGCTGTTTTTT. Its protein product is CASSFTLAGGHTGELFF.

The chain joins TRBV6-4 to TRBJ2-3; TRBD2 aligns across 12 bases. With 6 bases clipped from V and 4 bases from J, the junction kept 11 bases outside the gene matches. The CDR3 has 17 amino acids. Germline lookup yields CDR1 MRHNA and CDR2 SNTAGT. The CDR3: CASSLNPSGGVADTQYF. CDR3 in DNA: TGTGCCAGCAGCCTAAATCCTAGCGGGGGGGTTGCAGATACGCAGTATTTT.

The CDR3 nucleotides are TGTGCCAGCAGCCAAGATTTGCCCAACTCTGGAAACACCATATATTTT. Residues: CASSQDLPNSGNTIYF. V usage is TRBV21-1 and J usage is TRBJ1-3. TRBV21-1 is termed a pseudogene. This CDR3 is built from 16 residues.

The sample holds a few counts of this clone. The chain combines TRBV19 with TRBJ1-2; tentatively, D is TRBD1 (6 bases). Germline V CDR1 and CDR2: LNHDA, SQIVND (reference sequence). Trimming took off 7 bases at V and 7 bases at J, with 25 bases between the two ends. The CDR3 runs to 16 residues. In DNA form, the CDR3 reads TGTGCCAGTATTAAACAAACCGGGACAATCGAAGGTGGCTACACCTTC. Protein product: CASIKQTGTIEGGYTF.

The chain recombines TRBV28 with TRBJ2-1; 12 nucleotides agree with TRBD2. CDR1 MDHEN and CDR2 SYDVKM come from the germline V gene. After removal of 5 bases from V and 0 bases from J, the junction contained 2 bases not matched to a gene. The CDR3 is made up of 16 amino acids. CDR3 in DNA: TGTGCCAGCAGTGAGACTAGCGGGAGCTCCTACAATGAGCAGTTCTTC. This translates into CASSETSGSSYNEQFF.